What follows are 20 T cell receptor beta chains derived from one specimen sequenced in a study of CD8 T cells in ankylosing spondylitis. TCRdb re-called the 5' RACE reads through MiXCR, storing one row per CDR3 protein. The sample lists approximately 200,000 distinct CDR3 sequences; over 10% were seen once. Source material: blood, either unsorted or a sorted T cell fraction (not recorded which). All receptors come from a male donor with ankylosing spondylitis or in good health (not recorded which).

This chain connects TRBV4-1 to TRBJ2-7; 9 bases map to TRBD1. J gave up 7 bases and V 4 bases, and 8 bases lay outside the gene matches. CDR1 MGHRA and CDR2 YSYEKL come from the germline V gene. The CDR3 runs to 14 residues. The CDR3 region is CASSPTRTGEEQYF. In nucleotides, the CDR3 is TGCGCCAGCAGCCCCACCCGGACAGGGGAAGAGCAGTACTTC.

This clonotype was counted at least ten times. The V gene is TRBV27, the J gene TRBJ2-2, with 11 bases fitting TRBD2. V lost 6 bases and J lost 5; bases outside the gene matches: 5. Germline lookup yields CDR1 MNHEY and CDR2 SMNVEV (reference sequence). CDR3 length: 15 amino acids. This chain's CDR3 is CASSIGTSGTGELFF. The CDR3 DNA reads as TGTGCCAGCAGCATTGGGACTAGCGGAACCGGGGAGCTGTTTTTT.

This clonotype appeared a single time. V is TRBV5-1 and J is TRBJ2-1; 8 bases fit TRBD1. The length of the CDR3 is 15 residues. Germline V gene data show CDR1 as SGHRS and CDR2 as YFSETQ. J was trimmed by 4 bases and V by 2 bases; bases with no gene match: 5. The CDR3 sequence is CASSLTGGKYNEQFF. The DNA of the CDR3 is TGCGCCAGCAGCTTAACAGGGGGAAAATACAATGAGCAGTTCTTC. Together with reference TRBV5-1 and TRBJ2-1, the CDR3 gives the full variable domain: KAGVTQTPRYLIKTRGQQVTLSCSPISGHRSVSWYQQTPGQGLQFLFEYFSETQRNKGNFPGRFSGRQFSNSRSEMNVSTLELGDSALYLCASSLTGGKYNEQFFGPGTRLTVL.

The table lists this clonotype with a few counts. The rearrangement links TRBV11-2 to TRBJ2-3, with TRBD2 matching over 8 bases. The CDR3 runs to 14 residues. V was pared by 1 base and J by 7 bases, with 4 bases of the junction left unmatched. CDR1 SGHAT and CDR2 FQNNGV come from the germline V gene. The CDR3 bases are TGTGCCAGCAGCTTAGCGGGGGGGCTTTATACGCAGTATTTT. Its protein is CASSLAGGLYTQYF.

This clonotype showed up just a few times. J is TRBJ2-7 and V is TRBV5-1; TRBD1 aligns across 8 bases. The trim removed 3 bases at V and 2 bases at J, leaving 10 bases unmatched. CDR1 SGHRS and CDR2 YFSETQ come from the germline V gene. The length of the CDR3 is 16 residues. Here the CDR3 DNA reads TGCGCCAGCAGCTCGCCGGAGACAGGGGATCCCTACGAGCAGTACTTC. It is translated as CASSSPETGDPYEQYF.

This chain links TRBV7-6 with TRBJ2-1; D may be TRBD1 or TRBD2 (5 bases each). Looked up from germline, CDR1 is SGHVS and CDR2 is FNYEAQ. With 1 base removed from V and 0 bases from J, the gap between germline ends came to 10 bases. CDR3 length: 16 residues. The CDR3, as DNA: TGTGCCAGCAGCTTAGAGCCAGGGAGCTCCTACAATGAGCAGTTCTTC. Protein sequence: CASSLEPGSSYNEQFF.

The chain recombines TRBV7-6 with TRBJ2-1; 10 bases are shared with TRBD2. This CDR3 contains 16 residues. The ends lost 4 bases at V and 4 bases at J; junction bases unmatched: 7. The germline V gene has CDR1 SGHVS and CDR2 FNYEAQ. The DNA of the CDR3 is TGTGCCAGCAGCTCGGAACTAGCGGGGTCTTACAATGAGCAGTTCTTC. This sequence encodes CASSSELAGSYNEQFF.

This clonotype was picked up a small number of times. The chain has TRBV9 and TRBJ2-2; 8 bases match TRBD2. There are 16 residues in the CDR3. CDR1 and CDR2 (germline): SGDLS, YYNGEE. Trimming at V came to 4 bases and at J to 4 bases, leaving 9 bases not matched to a gene. The CDR3 nucleotides are TGTGCCAGCAGCCTCGGGGGGGTTCCACGCACCGGGGAGCTGTTTTTT. The encoded protein is CASSLGGVPRTGELFF.

This clonotype was seen ten or more times. The chain recombines TRBV20-1 with TRBJ1-5, with no clear D. Trimming cost V 1 base and J 0 bases, with 4 bases left between them. The CDR3 is 13 amino acids. Germline-derived CDR1 and CDR2 are DFQATT and SNEGSKA (reference sequence). DNA for the CDR3: TGCAGTGCTAGAGGAGATAGCAATCAGCCCCAGCATTTT. It specifies CSARGDSNQPQHF.

V and J are TRBV6-2 or TRBV6-3 and TRBJ2-1; 8 bases fit TRBD2. This CDR3 contains 15 residues. The germline V gene has CDR1 MNHEY and CDR2 SVGEGT. After removal of 6 bases from V and 3 bases from J, the junction contained 7 bases not matched to a gene. The CDR3 DNA is TGTGCCAGCAGCCGGGGGGGGCGGGACTACAATGAGCAGTTCTTC. Translating gives CASSRGGRDYNEQFF.

The genes are TRBV7-7 and TRBJ2-5, with TRBD1 identical over 8 bases. The CDR3 extends over 15 amino acids. Germline assignment: CDR1 SSHAT and CDR2 FNYEAQ (reference sequence). V gave up 3 bases and J gave up 1 base; unmatched junction bases: 4. The chain's CDR3 is CASSLGQVIQETQYF. CDR3 nucleotides: TGTGCCAGCAGCTTGGGACAGGTGATCCAAGAGACCCAGTACTTC.

Only a few counts were recorded for this clonotype. The CDR3 ends on some other residue instead of the conserved phenylalanine or tryptophan, so this is likely a read error. Because the CDR3's place on the DNA is in doubt, the DNA is left out and the CDR3 is given as listed by TCRdb. The chain combines TRBV27 with TRBJ2-7; the table assigns TRBD2, which was not confirmed against the DNA. The germline gives CDR1 MNHEY, CDR2 SMNVEV (reference sequence). The CDR3 totals 10 residues, both ends included. CDR3 residues: CASSRTGGCL.

This clonotype was observed once. This chain links TRBV14 with TRBJ2-3; the D gene is possibly TRBD1 (5 bases). The CDR3 contains 16 residues. Deletions cut 2 bases from V and 4 bases from J, with 16 bases between. CDR1 and CDR2 (germline): SGHDN, FVKESK. The CDR3: CASSQPDSLGADTQYF. In DNA form, the CDR3 reads TGTGCCAGCAGCCAACCCGACAGCCTTGGAGCAGATACGCAGTATTTT.

This clonotype was picked up a small number of times. This sequence joins TRBV12-3 or TRBV12-4 and TRBJ2-5, with 10 bases matching TRBD2. The V and J ends lost 5 bases and 3 bases, in that order; junction bases with no gene match: 6. The length of the CDR3 is 15 residues. The CDR3, as DNA: TGTGCCAGCAGTCATTGGACTAGCGGCAAAGAGACCCAGTACTTC. Translating gives CASSHWTSGKETQYF.

This clonotype was observed a few times. The chain couples TRBV10-3 to TRBJ2-2, with TRBD2 matching over 14 bases. The CDR3 length is 18 residues. V was clipped by 0 bases and J by 6 bases; unmatched bases: 6. Germline lookup yields CDR1 ENHRY and CDR2 SYGVKD. CDR3 loop: CAISESTGLAGESGELFF. The CDR3 DNA reads TGTGCCATCAGTGAGTCGACGGGACTAGCGGGAGAGTCCGGGGAGCTGTTTTTT.

This clonotype was seen more than once but under ten times. The rearrangement uses TRBV4-1 and TRBJ1-2, with TRBD1 identical over 7 bases. Germline trimming cut 0 bases from V and 6 bases from J; bases unmatched to any gene: 16. Per the germline V gene, CDR1 is MGHRA and CDR2 is YSYEKL. The CDR3 is 18 residues long. The CDR3 reads CASSQDPGLKGANDGYTF. The CDR3 DNA is TGCGCCAGCAGCCAAGATCCAGGGTTGAAGGGGGCGAACGATGGCTACACCTTC.

The chain combines TRBV3-1 with TRBJ1-3, with 8 bases matching TRBD1. The CDR3 runs to 15 residues. CDR1 LGHDT and CDR2 YNNKEL come from the germline V gene (reference sequence). Trimming removed 4 bases from V and 2 bases from J; junction bases left unmatched: 4. The DNA of the CDR3 is TGTGCCAGCAGCCCAGGGACAGGTGCTGGAAACACCATATATTTT. It encodes CASSPGTGAGNTIYF.

This clonotype has more than one count but fewer than ten. The CDR3 loop is CASSVVAVPSYEQYF. The CDR3 DNA follows: TGTGCCAGCAGCGTAGTGGCAGTTCCCTCCTACGAGCAGTACTTC. This rearrangement joins TRBV9 to TRBJ2-7, with D unresolved. V lost 0 bases and J 0 bases, leaving 10 bases between the germline ends. CDR3 length: 15 amino acids. Germline CDR1 reads SGDLS; CDR2 reads YYNGEE.

This chain connects TRBV12-3 or TRBV12-4 to TRBJ2-7; 10 bases line up with TRBD2. CDR3 length: 15 amino acids. The V and J ends lost 6 bases and 5 bases, in that order; junction bases with no gene match: 10. The CDR3 bases are TGTGCCAGCAGCCCTACCGGGACTAGCGTAGACGAGCAGTACTTC. Amino acids: CASSPTGTSVDEQYF.

This clonotype was recorded many times. The chain carries TRBV20-1 and TRBJ2-7; TRBD2 aligns across 8 bases. Germline loops: CDR1 DFQATT, CDR2 SNEGSKA (reference sequence). J lost 6 bases, V lost 1 base, and 8 bases had no gene match. CDR3 length: 14 residues. The DNA for the CDR3 is TGCAGTGCTAGAGTTCCAGCGGGAGCAGGCGAGCAGTACTTC. It encodes CSARVPAGAGEQYF.